What follows are 14 T cell receptor beta chains derived from one specimen sequenced in a study of shared clonotypes between healthy human individuals. The assay was immunoSEQ multiplex PCR, and TCRdb's table has in-frame clones only and misses some. This sample has a few hundred thousand clones, with 97% found just once. The sample taken for sequencing was naive CD4+ T cells sorted from blood. The subset denotes: CD45RA+ positively selected. The origin of the receptors is a woman in her 30s in good health.

This clone showed up just once. The V call is TRBV27, the J call TRBJ2-7; 8 nucleotides agree with TRBD1. The germline V gene has CDR1 MNHEY and CDR2 SMNVEV (reference sequence). CDR3 length: 14 amino acids. V shed 5 bases and J 2 bases; nucleotides not matched to a gene: 5. The CDR3 is CASSKDRETYEQYF. The DNA of the CDR3 is TGTGCCAGCAGTAAGGACAGGGAAACCTACGAGCAGTACTTC.

The chain joins TRBV27 to TRBJ1-5; 12 bases fit TRBD1. Losses at the gene ends were 3 bases for V and 7 bases for J; bases not matched to a gene: 7. Germline lookup yields CDR1 MNHEY and CDR2 SMNVEV (reference sequence). The CDR3 sequence is 16 residues long. The chain's CDR3 is CASSFSGQGARQPQHF. CDR3 nucleotide sequence: TGTGCCAGCAGTTTTTCGGGACAGGGGGCTCGGCAGCCCCAGCATTTT.

The chain has TRBV19 and TRBJ1-4; the D is unclear. CDR3 length equals 13 residues. The germline V and J ends were trimmed by 5 bases and 8 bases, with 12 bases remaining between them. Germline V lookup: CDR1 LNHDA, CDR2 SQIVND (reference sequence). In nucleotides, the CDR3 is TGTGCCAGTAGTCTACGGATTAACGAAAAACTGTTTTTT. This sequence encodes CASSLRINEKLFF.

The rearrangement links TRBV11-1 to TRBJ2-7; 9 nucleotides align to TRBD2. V lost 2 bases and J lost 6; bases outside the gene matches: 8. The CDR3 loop spans 15 amino acids. Per the germline V gene, CDR1 is SGHAT and CDR2 is FQDESV (reference sequence). The CDR3 here is CASSLRNSGSSEQYF. The CDR3 bases are TGTGCCAGCAGCTTAAGAAATAGCGGGAGCAGCGAGCAGTACTTC.

This clone was recorded a few times. The chain joins TRBV19 to TRBJ2-5; 9 bases map to TRBD1. Germline V gene lookup returns CDR1 LNHDA and CDR2 SQIVND (reference sequence). The length of the CDR3 is 15 residues. The junction had 3 bases not matched to a gene; V was cut back by 3 bases and J by 1 base. CDR3 DNA sequence: TGTGCCAGTAGTATCGGGGACAGGGCCCAAGAGACCCAGTACTTC. Residues: CASSIGDRAQETQYF.

CDR3 nucleotides: TGTGCCAGCAGTGGGCCGACTAGCGGGAGGACTGGCGAGCAGTACTTC. This gives the protein CASSGPTSGRTGEQYF. The rearrangement links TRBV28 to TRBJ2-7; TRBD2 matches at 13 bases. J was trimmed by 6 bases and V by 5 bases; bases with no gene match: 10. CDR1 is MDHEN and CDR2 is SYDVKM in the germline V gene. This CDR3 has 16 residues.

The rearrangement joins TRBV4-2 to TRBJ2-7; maybe TRBD1 (6 bases). CDR1 and CDR2 from the germline V gene are LGHNA and YNFKEQ. The CDR3 spans 14 residues. V was shortened by 1 base and J by 3 bases, with 10 bases between the two germline ends. CDR3 sequence: CASSQGTGYYEQYF. CDR3 DNA: TGTGCCAGCAGCCAAGGTACAGGGTACTACGAGCAGTACTTC.

V gene TRBV7-2 combines with J gene TRBJ1-2; possibly TRBD1 for D (5 bases). The CDR3 runs 12 residues. V shed 4 bases and J shed 6 bases, with 9 bases lying between them. Per germline, CDR1 SGHTA and CDR2 FQGNSA. CDR3 DNA: TGTGCCAGCAGCTCGGGGACTCATGGCTACACCTTC. Translated, it gives CASSSGTHGYTF.

V and J are TRBV11-2 and TRBJ2-1; 14 bases align to TRBD2. This CDR3 region has 18 residues. Germline V gene lookup returns CDR1 SGHAT and CDR2 FQNNGV. V dropped 5 bases and J dropped 7; count of bases not matched to a gene: 13. The CDR3 DNA sequence: TGTGCCAGCAGCCCCCTTGGACTAGCGGGAGGCTTTATGAATGAGCAGTTCTTC. This sequence encodes CASSPLGLAGGFMNEQFF.

The chain links TRBV5-1 to TRBJ2-1; 14 bases line up with TRBD2. Unmatched junction bases numbered 6, after V lost 3 bases and J lost 7 bases. Germline-derived CDR1 and CDR2 are SGHRS and YFSETQ. The CDR3 runs 16 residues. The CDR3 DNA reads TGCGCCAGCAGCTCACGACTAGCGGGAGGGCGAAATGAGCAGTTCTTC. Residues: CASSSRLAGGRNEQFF.

V usage is TRBV28 and J usage is TRBJ2-3, with 7 bases identical to TRBD1. The germline V gene has CDR1 MDHEN and CDR2 SYDVKM. This CDR3 has 19 amino acids. The ends lost 4 bases at V and 1 base at J; junction bases unmatched: 17. The CDR3 loop is CASSSARQGEGRGTDTQYF. The CDR3 DNA follows: TGTGCCAGCAGTTCCGCGCGACAGGGTGAGGGGAGAGGCACAGATACGCAGTATTTT.

This sequence joins TRBV28 and TRBJ1-1; TRBD1 matches at 7 bases. Trimming cost V 5 bases and J 5 bases; bases outside gene matches: 8. The germline V gene has CDR1 MDHEN and CDR2 SYDVKM. The CDR3 has 14 amino acids. In DNA form, the CDR3 reads TGTGCCAGCAGTATCTGGACAGGAGATACTGAAGCTTTCTTT. Its translation is CASSIWTGDTEAFF.

The DNA for the CDR3 is TGCGCCAGCAGCTTGGAGCCTATAACAGGGAACGAGCAGTACTTC. This encodes CASSLEPITGNEQYF. V gene TRBV5-1 combines with J gene TRBJ2-7; possibly TRBD1 for D (6 bases). V was shortened by 0 bases and J by 5 bases, with 15 bases between the two germline ends. The CDR3 is made up of 15 amino acids. Germline V gene lookup returns CDR1 SGHRS and CDR2 YFSETQ.

This chain uses TRBV19 with TRBJ1-5; no reliable D call. The CDR3 runs 16 residues. From germline, CDR1 is LNHDA and CDR2 SQIVND (reference sequence). The V end was cut by 6 bases, the J end by 0 bases, with 15 bases between. CDR3 region: CASSPRTAYSNQPQHF. The DNA of the CDR3 is TGTGCCAGTAGCCCCAGGACCGCTTATAGCAATCAGCCCCAGCATTTT.